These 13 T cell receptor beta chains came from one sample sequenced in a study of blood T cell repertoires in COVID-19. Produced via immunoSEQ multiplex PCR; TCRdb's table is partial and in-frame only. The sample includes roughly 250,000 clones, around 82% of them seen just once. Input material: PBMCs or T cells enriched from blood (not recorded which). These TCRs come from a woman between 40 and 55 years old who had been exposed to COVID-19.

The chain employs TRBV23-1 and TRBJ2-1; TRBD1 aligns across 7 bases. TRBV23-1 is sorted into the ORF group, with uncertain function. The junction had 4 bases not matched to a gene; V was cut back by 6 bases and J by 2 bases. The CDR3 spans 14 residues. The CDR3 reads CASSPGTAYNEQFF. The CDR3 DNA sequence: TGCGCCAGCAGCCCCGGGACAGCCTACAATGAGCAGTTCTTC.

The CDR3 reads CASSPKRQGETQYF. DNA for the CDR3: TGTGCCAGTAGTCCTAAAAGACAAGGAGAGACCCAGTACTTC. V is TRBV19 and J is TRBJ2-5; unclear D gene. There are 14 residues in the CDR3. Germline-derived CDR1 and CDR2 are LNHDA and SQIVND (reference sequence). Trimming pared 5 bases from V and 4 bases from J, leaving 14 bases between.

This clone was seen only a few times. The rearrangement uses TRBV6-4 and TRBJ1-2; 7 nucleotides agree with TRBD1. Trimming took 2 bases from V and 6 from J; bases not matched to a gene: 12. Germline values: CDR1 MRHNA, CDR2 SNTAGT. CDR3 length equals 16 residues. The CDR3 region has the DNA TGTGCCAGCAGTGACAACCGGGACAGAGATTTAAATGGCTACACCTTC. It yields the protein CASSDNRDRDLNGYTF.

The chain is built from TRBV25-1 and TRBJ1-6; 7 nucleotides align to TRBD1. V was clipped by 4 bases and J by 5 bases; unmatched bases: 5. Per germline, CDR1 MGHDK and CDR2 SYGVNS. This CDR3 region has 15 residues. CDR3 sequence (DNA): TGTGCCAGCAGTGCGAGACAGGGTAATAATTCACCCCTCCACTTT. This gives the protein CASSARQGNNSPLHF.

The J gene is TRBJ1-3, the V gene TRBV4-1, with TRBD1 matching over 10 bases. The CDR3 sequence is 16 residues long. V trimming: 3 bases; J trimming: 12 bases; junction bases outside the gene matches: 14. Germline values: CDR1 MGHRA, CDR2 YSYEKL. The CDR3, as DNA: TGCGCCAGCAGCCAGTCGCTCCCCGGGACAGGGGCAGTCATATATTTT. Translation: CASSQSLPGTGAVIYF.

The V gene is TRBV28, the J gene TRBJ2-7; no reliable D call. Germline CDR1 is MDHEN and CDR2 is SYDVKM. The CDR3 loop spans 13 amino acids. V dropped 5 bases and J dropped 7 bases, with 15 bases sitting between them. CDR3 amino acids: CASSPTQTREQYF. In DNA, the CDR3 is TGTGCCAGCAGTCCTACACAGACAAGGGAGCAGTACTTC.

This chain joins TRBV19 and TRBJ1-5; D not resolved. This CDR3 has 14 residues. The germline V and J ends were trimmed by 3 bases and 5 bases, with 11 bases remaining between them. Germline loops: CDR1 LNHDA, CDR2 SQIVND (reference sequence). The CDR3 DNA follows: TGTGCCAGTAGTATGGGAGCTGCCCATCAGCCCCAGCATTTT. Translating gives CASSMGAAHQPQHF.

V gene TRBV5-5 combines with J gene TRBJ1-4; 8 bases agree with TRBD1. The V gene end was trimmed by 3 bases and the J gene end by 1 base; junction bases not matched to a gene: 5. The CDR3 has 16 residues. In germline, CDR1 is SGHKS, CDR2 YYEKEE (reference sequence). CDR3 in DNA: TGTGCCAGCAGCTCGACAGGGGCGGGAACTAATGAAAAACTGTTTTTT. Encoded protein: CASSSTGAGTNEKLFF.

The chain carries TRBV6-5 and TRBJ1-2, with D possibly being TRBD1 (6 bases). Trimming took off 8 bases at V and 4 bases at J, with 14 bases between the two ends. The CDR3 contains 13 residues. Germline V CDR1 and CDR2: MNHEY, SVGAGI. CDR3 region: CASQRGGAYGYTF. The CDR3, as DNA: TGTGCCAGCCAGAGGGGGGGGGCCTATGGCTACACCTTC.

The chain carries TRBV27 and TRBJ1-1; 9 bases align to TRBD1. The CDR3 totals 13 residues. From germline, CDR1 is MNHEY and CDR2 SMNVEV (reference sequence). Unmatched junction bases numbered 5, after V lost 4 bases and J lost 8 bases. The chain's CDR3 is CASSSPGTGEAFF. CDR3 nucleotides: TGTGCCAGCAGTTCCCCCGGGACAGGGGAAGCTTTCTTT.

The CDR3 sequence is CASSLGLSNQPQHF. The CDR3 DNA sequence: TGTGCCAGCAGCTTGGGTCTTAGCAATCAGCCCCAGCATTTT. The chain links TRBV5-6 to TRBJ1-5; no reliable D call. Looked up from germline, CDR1 is SGHDT and CDR2 is YYEEEE. The CDR3 contains 14 residues. Between the trimmed V and J ends, which lost 0 bases and 0 bases, there was a span of 4 bases.

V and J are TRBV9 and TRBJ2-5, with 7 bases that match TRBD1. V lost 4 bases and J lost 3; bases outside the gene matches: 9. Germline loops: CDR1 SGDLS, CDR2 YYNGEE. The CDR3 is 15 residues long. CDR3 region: CASSPSGTGEETQYF. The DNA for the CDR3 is TGTGCCAGCAGCCCAAGCGGAACAGGGGAAGAGACCCAGTACTTC.

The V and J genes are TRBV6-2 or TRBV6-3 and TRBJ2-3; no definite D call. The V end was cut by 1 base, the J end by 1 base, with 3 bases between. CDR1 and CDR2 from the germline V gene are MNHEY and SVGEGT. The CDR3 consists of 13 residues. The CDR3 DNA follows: TGTGCCAGCAGTTACTTCGGCACAGATACGCAGTATTTT. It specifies CASSYFGTDTQYF.